There are a few counts of the clone carrying this T cell receptor (beta chain). TCRdb fed the 5' RACE reads into MiXCR, producing one record per CDR3 protein. This sample has hundreds of thousands of distinct CDR3 sequences, with roughly 20% found just once. The data originate from a study of CD8 T cells in ankylosing spondylitis. CDR3 size: 12 residues. The V and J ends lost 6 bases and 7 bases respectively, with 10 bases between them. This chain uses TRBV12-3 or TRBV12-4 with TRBJ2-1; maybe TRBD1 (6 bases). This TCR was recovered from a female donor with ankylosing spondylitis or in good health (not recorded which). The sample consisted of blood, either unsorted or a sorted T cell fraction (not recorded which). The CDR3 region is CASRPGANEQFF. The CDR3 bases are TGTGCCAGCAGGCCAGGGGCGAATGAGCAGTTCTTC.